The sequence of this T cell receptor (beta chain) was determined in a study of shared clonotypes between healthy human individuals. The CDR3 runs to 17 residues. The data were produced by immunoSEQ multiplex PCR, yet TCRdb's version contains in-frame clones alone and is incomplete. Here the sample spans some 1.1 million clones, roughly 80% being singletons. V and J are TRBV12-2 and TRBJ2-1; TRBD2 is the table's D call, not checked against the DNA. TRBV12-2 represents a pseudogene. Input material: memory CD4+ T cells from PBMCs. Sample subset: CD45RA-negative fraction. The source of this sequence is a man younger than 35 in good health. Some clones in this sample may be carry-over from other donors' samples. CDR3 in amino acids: CASHRTSGGRYYNEQFF. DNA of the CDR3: TGTGCAAGTCACAGGACTAGCGGGGGACGATACTACAATGAGCAGTTCTTC.